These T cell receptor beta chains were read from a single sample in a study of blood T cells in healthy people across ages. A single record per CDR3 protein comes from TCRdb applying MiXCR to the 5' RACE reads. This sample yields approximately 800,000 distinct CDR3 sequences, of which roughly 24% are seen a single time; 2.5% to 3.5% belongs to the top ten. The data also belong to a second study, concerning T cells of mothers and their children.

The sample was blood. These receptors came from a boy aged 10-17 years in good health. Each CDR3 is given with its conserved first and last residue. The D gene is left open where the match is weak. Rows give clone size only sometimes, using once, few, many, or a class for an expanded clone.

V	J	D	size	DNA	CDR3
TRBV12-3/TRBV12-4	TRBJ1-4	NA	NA	TGTGCCAGCAGTTTTTCCGGCGGGGGACGCGAAAAACTGTTTTTT	CASSFSGGGREKLFF
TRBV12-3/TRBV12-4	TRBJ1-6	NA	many	TGTGCCAGCAGTCCTGGCGGTAGTAATTCACCCCTCCACTTT	CASSPGGSNSPLHF
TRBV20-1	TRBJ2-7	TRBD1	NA	TGCAGTGCAGGACAGGGGGCCTACGAGCAGTACTTC	CSAGQGAYEQYF
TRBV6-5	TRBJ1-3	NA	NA	TGTGCCAGCAGTTACTCGGGGGTGATGGAAAACACCATATATTTT	CASSYSGVMENTIYF
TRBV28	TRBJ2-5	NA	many	TGTGCCAGCAGCCAGTGGGGGCAAGAGACCCAGTACTTC	CASSQWGQETQYF
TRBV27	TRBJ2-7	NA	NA	TGTGCCAGCAGTTTAGTCGGGCGCGGCGAACAGTACTTC	CASSLVGRGEQYF
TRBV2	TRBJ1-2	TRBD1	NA	TGTGCCAGCAGAGCCCAGGGGGCGTCGTATGGCTACACCTTC	CASRAQGASYGYTF
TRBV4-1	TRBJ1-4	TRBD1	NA	TGCGCCAGCAGCCAAGGGAGCGGGACAGGGGCTGAAAAACTGTTTTTT	CASSQGSGTGAEKLFF
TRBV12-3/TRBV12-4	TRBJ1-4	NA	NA	TGTGCCAGCAGTCCCTATCGGGTGAGCTTCCAACTGTTTTTT	CASSPYRVSFQLFF
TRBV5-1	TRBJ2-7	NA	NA	TGCGCCAGCAGCTTGGCCCAATCGACGGGAGTATACGAGCAGTACTTC	CASSLAQSTGVYEQYF
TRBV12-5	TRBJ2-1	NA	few	TGTGCTAGTGGGCGGCCAGAGGTGGACAATGAGCAGTTCTTC	CASGRPEVDNEQFF
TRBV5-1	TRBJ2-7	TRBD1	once	TGCGCCAGCAGCCCGGAGGGGGACAGGGAGAATAGCGAGCAGTACTTC	CASSPEGDRENSEQYF
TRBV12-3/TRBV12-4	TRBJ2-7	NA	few	TGTGCCAGCAGTTTCGGGGCCATCTACGAGCAGTACTTC	CASSFGAIYEQYF
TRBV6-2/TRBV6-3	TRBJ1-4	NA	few	TGTGCCAGCCGTCTCGACCAGGGAATCGGAGAAAAACTGTTTTTT	CASRLDQGIGEKLFF
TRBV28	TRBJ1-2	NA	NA	TGTGCCAGCAGTGCTGGACAGTTTTCTAACTATGGCTACACCTTC	CASSAGQFSNYGYTF
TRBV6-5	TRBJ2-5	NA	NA	TGTGCCAGCAGTTACTCGAGAGGCAGGGCCGGGGAGACCCAGTACTTC	CASSYSRGRAGETQYF
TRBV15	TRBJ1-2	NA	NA	TGTGCCACCAGCTCCCCTCGGGGCTCGAACTATGGCTACACCTTC	CATSSPRGSNYGYTF
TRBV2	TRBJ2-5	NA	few	TGTGCCAGCAGTTCATTCCAGGGGCCCCAAGAGACCCAGTACTTC	CASSSFQGPQETQYF
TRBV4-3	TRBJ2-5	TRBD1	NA	TGCGCCAGCAGCCAGTCTTTCGGACAGGGAAGAGAGACCCAGTACTTC	CASSQSFGQGRETQYF
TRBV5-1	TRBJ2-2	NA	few	TGCGCCAGCAGTCGGGACGGACTGTACACCGGGGAGCTGTTTTTT	CASSRDGLYTGELFF
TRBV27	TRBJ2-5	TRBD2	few	TGTGCCAGCAGTTGGACTAGCGGGGGGGCCTTAGAGACCCAGTACTTC	CASSWTSGGALETQYF
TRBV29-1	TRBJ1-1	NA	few	TGCAGCGTCCGAGGGGGAACTGAAGCTTTCTTT	CSVRGGTEAFF